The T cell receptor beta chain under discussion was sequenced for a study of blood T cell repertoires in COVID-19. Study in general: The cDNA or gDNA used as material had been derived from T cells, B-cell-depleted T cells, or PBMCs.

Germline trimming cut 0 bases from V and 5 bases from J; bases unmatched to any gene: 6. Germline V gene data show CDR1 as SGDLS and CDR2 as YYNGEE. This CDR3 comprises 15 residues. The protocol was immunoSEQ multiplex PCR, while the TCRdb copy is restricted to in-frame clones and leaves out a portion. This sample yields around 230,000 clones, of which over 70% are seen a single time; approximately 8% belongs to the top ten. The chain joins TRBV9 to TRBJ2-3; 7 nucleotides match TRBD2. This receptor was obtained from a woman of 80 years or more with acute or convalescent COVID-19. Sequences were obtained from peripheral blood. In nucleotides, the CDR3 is TGTGCCAGCAGCGTAGGGAGCGGGGTGGGAGATACGCAGTATTTT. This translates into CASSVGSGVGDTQYF.